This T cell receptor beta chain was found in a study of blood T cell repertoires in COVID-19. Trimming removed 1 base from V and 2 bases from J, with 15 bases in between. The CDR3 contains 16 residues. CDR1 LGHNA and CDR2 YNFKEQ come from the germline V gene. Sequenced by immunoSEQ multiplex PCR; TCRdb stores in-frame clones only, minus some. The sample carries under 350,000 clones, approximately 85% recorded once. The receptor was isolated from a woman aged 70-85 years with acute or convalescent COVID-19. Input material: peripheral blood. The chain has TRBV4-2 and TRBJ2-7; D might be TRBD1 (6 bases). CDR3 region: CASSQGRTGTPYEQYF. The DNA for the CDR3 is TGTGCCAGCAGCCAAGGAAGGACGGGGACACCCTACGAGCAGTACTTC.